This T cell receptor (beta chain) was sequenced during a study of response to subunit inactivated influenza vaccine. Regarding the study as a whole: Authors proposed each seasonal influenza vaccination draws in few new T cells.

This clonotype has more than one count but fewer than ten. The antigen is unknown. The CDR3 extends over 17 amino acids. V was clipped by 3 bases and J by 0 bases, with 15 bases between them. TCRdb recomputed calls from the RT-PCR reads with MiXCR, one row per CDR3 protein. Of about 190,000 distinct CDR3 sequences listed, under 15% were seen once; the top ten hold roughly 25%. V and J are TRBV12-3 or TRBV12-4 and TRBJ2-4; the D gene is possibly TRBD2 (5 bases). The receptor was derived from a man aged 50 to 59 who received an inactivated influenza vaccine. The material was CD8+ T cells sorted from PBMCs, obtained 4 to 6 days after vaccination. CDR3 sequence reads: CASSLGSTGVAKNIQYF. In DNA, the CDR3 is TGTGCCAGCAGTTTGGGCTCAACCGGGGTAGCCAAAAACATTCAGTACTTC.